This T cell receptor beta chain was recovered during a study of identifying expanded T cells in peripheral blood. Trimming left V 6 bases short and J 2 bases short, with 14 bases between. This CDR3 is built from 14 residues. Germline V gives CDR1 SGHAT, CDR2 FQNNGV. Study observations and caveats: Technical replicates showed about 1.1 changed clones; approximately 2 weeks 15 to 20; four weeks 19. Variance in clone template counts between approximately two-week samples significantly increased with total template count across all healthy donors.

The data were produced by immunoSEQ multiplex PCR, yet TCRdb's version contains in-frame clones alone and is incomplete. The sample holds approximately 86,000 clones; roughly 84% are singletons and the top ten take roughly 4%. During the collection period, no donor immune events like infections were recorded. A note on this clone: The antigen is not known.

The sequenced sample consisted of blood. The rearrangement uses TRBV11-2 and TRBJ2-7; D may be TRBD2 (6 bases). The origin of this receptor is a person aged 18 to 75 in good health. The CDR3 reads CASRKRGDPYEQYF. The CDR3 DNA reads as TGTGCCAGCAGAAAACGCGGGGACCCCTACGAGCAGTACTTC. The full variable domain, completed using reference TRBV11-2 and TRBJ2-7, is EAGVAQSPRYKIIEKRQSVAFWCNPISGHATLYWYQQILGQGPKLLIQFQNNGVVDDSQLPKDRFSAERLKGVDSTLKIQPAKLEDSAVYLCASRKRGDPYEQYFGPGTRLTVT.